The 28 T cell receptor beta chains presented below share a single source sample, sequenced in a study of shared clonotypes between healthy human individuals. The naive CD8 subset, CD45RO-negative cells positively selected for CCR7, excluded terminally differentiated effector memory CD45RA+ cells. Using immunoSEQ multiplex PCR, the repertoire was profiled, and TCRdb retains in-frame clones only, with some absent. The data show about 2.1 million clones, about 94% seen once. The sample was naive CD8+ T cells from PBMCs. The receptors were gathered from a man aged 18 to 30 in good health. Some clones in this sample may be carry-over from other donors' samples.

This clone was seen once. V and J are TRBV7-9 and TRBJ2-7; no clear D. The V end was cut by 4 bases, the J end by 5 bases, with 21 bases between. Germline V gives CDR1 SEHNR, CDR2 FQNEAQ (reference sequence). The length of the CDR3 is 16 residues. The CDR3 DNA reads TGTGCCAGCAGCTCGGCTGAACGAGGACCCTTGGACGAGCAGTACTTC. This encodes CASSSAERGPLDEQYF.

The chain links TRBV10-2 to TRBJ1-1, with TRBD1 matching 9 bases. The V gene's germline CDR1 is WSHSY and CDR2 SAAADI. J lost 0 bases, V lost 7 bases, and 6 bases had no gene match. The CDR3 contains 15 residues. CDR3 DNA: TGCGCCAGCAAGCTAGGACAGGGGATGAACACTGAAGCTTTCTTT. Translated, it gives CASKLGQGMNTEAFF.

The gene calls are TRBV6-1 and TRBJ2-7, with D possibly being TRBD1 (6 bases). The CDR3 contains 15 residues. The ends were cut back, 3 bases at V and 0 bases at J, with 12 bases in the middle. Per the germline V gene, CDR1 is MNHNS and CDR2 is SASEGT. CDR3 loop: CASSEWQGPSYEQYF. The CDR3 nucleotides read TGTGCCAGCAGTGAGTGGCAGGGGCCCTCCTACGAGCAGTACTTC.

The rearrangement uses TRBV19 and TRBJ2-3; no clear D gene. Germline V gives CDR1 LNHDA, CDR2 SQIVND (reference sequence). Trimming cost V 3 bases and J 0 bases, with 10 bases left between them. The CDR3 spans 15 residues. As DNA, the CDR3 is TGTGCCAGTAGTATCCTTCTCAGTAGCACAGATACGCAGTATTTT. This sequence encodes CASSILLSSTDTQYF.

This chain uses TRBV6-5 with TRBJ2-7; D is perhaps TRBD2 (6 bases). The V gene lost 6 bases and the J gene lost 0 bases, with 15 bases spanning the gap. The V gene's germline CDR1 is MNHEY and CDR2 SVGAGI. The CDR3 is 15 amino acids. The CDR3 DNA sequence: TGTGCCAGCAGCGTCCGGGCGGGGAGCTCCTACGAGCAGTACTTC. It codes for CASSVRAGSSYEQYF.

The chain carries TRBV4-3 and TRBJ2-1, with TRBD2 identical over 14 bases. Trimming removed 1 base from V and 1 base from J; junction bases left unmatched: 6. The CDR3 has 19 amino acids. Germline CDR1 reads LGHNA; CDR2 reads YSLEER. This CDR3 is CASSQGLAGGGPSYNEQFF. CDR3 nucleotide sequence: TGCGCCAGCAGCCAAGGACTAGCGGGAGGGGGGCCATCCTACAATGAGCAGTTCTTC.

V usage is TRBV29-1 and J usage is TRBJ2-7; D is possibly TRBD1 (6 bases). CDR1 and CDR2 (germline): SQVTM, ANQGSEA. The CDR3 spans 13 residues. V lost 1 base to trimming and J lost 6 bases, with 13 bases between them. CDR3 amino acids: CSVEGPTGPEQYF. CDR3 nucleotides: TGCAGCGTTGAAGGGCCTACAGGGCCCGAGCAGTACTTC.

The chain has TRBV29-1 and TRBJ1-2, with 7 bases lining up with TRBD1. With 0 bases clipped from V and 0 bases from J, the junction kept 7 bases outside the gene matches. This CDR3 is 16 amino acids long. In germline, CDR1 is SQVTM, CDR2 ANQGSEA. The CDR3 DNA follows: TGCAGCGTTGAAGATCTCCAGGGGGGGACTAACTATGGCTACACCTTC. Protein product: CSVEDLQGGTNYGYTF.

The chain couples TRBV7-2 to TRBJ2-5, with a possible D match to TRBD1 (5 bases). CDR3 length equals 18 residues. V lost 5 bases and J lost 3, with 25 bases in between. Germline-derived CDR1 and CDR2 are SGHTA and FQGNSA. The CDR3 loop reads CASSQRKGLRTDKETQYF. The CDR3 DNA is TGTGCCAGCAGCCAGAGGAAGGGCCTGAGGACGGACAAAGAGACCCAGTACTTC.

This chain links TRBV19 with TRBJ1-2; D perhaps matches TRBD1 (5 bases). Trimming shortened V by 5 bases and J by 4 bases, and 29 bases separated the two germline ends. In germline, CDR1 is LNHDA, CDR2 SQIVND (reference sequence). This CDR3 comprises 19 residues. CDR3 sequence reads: CASSAVSGGRGPLGYGYTF. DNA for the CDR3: TGTGCCAGTAGTGCAGTTTCAGGCGGGCGGGGCCCTCTTGGCTATGGCTACACCTTC.

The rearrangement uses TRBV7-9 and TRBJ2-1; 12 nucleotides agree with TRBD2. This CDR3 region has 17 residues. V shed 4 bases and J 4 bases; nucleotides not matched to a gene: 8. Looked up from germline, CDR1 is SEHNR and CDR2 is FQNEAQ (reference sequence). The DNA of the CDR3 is TGTGCCAGCAGCTCCTGGACCGGGACTAGCGGGTACAATGAGCAGTTCTTC. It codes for CASSSWTGTSGYNEQFF.

The CDR3 DNA is TGTGCCAGCAGTGCACAGGGTGCCTTCTATGGCTACACCTTC. Residues: CASSAQGAFYGYTF. V and J are TRBV2 and TRBJ1-2; possible D gene TRBD1, 6 bases. In germline, CDR1 is SNHLY, CDR2 FYNNEI. CDR3 length equals 14 residues. Trimming pared 4 bases from V and 4 bases from J, leaving 13 bases between.

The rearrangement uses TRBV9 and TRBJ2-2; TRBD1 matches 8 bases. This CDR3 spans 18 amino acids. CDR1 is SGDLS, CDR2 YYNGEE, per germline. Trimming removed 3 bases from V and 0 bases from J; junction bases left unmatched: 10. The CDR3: CASSAPTGEVANTGELFF. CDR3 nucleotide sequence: TGTGCCAGCAGCGCCCCGACAGGGGAGGTCGCGAACACCGGGGAGCTGTTTTTT.

The CDR3 region has the DNA TGTGCCAGCAGTTACCACGACGGCAATTCACCCCTCCACTTT. Protein sequence: CASSYHDGNSPLHF. The chain carries TRBV6-6 and TRBJ1-6; unclear D gene. This CDR3 comprises 14 residues. Trimming took off 2 bases at V and 7 bases at J, with 9 bases between the two ends. CDR1 is MNHNY, CDR2 SVGAGI, per germline (reference sequence).

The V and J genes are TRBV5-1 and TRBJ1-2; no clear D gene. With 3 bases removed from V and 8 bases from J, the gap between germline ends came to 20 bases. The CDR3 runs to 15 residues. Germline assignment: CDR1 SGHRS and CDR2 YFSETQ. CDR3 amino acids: CASSWAPGGINGYTF. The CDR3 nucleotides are TGCGCCAGCAGCTGGGCCCCGGGCGGAATAAACGGCTACACCTTC.

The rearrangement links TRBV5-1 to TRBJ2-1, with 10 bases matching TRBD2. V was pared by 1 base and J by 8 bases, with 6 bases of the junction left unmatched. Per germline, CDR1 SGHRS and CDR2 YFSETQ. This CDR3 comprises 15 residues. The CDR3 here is CASSLKLAGSHEQFF. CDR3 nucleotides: TGCGCCAGCAGCTTGAAACTAGCGGGAAGCCATGAGCAGTTCTTC. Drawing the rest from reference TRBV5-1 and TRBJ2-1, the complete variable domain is KAGVTQTPRYLIKTRGQQVTLSCSPISGHRSVSWYQQTPGQGLQFLFEYFSETQRNKGNFPGRFSGRQFSNSRSEMNVSTLELGDSALYLCASSLKLAGSHEQFFGPGTRLTVL.

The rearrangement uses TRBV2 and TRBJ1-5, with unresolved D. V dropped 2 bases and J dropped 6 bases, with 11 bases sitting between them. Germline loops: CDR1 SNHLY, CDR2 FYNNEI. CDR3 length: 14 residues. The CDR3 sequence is CASSEKAKGQPQHF. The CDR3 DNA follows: TGTGCCAGCAGTGAAAAGGCCAAGGGTCAGCCCCAGCATTTT.

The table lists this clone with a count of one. The CDR3 DNA sequence: TGTGCCAGCAGTTATAGCGGGAGGGCCAATGAGCAGTTCTTC. It specifies CASSYSGRANEQFF. The gene calls are TRBV6-5 and TRBJ2-1; TRBD2 agrees at 11 bases. The CDR3 length is 14 residues. V lost 3 bases to trimming and J lost 6 bases; unmatched junction nucleotides: 1. Germline CDR1 and CDR2: MNHEY and SVGAGI.

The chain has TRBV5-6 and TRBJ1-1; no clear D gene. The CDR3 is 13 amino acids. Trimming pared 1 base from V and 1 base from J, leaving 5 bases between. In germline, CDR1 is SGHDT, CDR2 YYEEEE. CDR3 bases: TGTGCCAGCAGCTTGTACCCGAACACTGAAGCTTTCTTT. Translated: CASSLYPNTEAFF. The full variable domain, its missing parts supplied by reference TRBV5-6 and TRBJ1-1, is DAGVTQSPTHLIKTRGQQVTLRCSPKSGHDTVSWYQQALGQGPQFIFQYYEEEERQRGNFPDRFSGHQFPNYSSELNVNALLLGDSALYLCASSLYPNTEAFFGQGTRLTVV.

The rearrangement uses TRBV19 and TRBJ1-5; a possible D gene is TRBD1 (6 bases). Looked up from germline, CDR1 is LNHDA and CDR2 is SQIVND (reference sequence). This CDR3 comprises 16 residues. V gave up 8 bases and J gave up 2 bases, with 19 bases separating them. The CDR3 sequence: CASQDSDFGGNQPQHF. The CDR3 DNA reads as TGTGCCAGTCAGGACAGTGACTTTGGGGGCAATCAGCCCCAGCATTTT.

The CDR3 coding sequence is TGTGCCAGCAGTTTCGTAAGGGTTCCGGGTAATTCACCCCTCCACTTT. Protein: CASSFVRVPGNSPLHF. The gene calls are TRBV28 and TRBJ1-6; the D is unclear. Deletions cut 3 bases from V and 6 bases from J, with 15 bases between. Germline values: CDR1 MDHEN, CDR2 SYDVKM. The CDR3 sequence is 16 residues long.

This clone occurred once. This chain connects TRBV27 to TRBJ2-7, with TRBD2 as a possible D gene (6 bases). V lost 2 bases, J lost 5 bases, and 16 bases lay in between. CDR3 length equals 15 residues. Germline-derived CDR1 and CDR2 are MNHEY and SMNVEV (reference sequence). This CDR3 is CASSLGSRRVNEQYF. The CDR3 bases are TGTGCCAGCAGTTTAGGGAGCCGGAGGGTAAACGAGCAGTACTTC.

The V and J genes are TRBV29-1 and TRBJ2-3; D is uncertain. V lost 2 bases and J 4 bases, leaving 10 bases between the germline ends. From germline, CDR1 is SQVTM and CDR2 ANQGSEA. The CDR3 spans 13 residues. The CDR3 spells CSVETGVADTQYF. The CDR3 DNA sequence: TGCAGCGTTGAAACCGGAGTGGCAGATACGCAGTATTTT.

The CDR3 region is CASSYSVRGSGNEQFF. For the CDR3, the DNA is TGTGCCAGCAGTTACTCGGTGCGCGGGAGTGGGAATGAGCAGTTCTTC. The V gene is TRBV6-5, the J gene TRBJ2-1; 7 bases are a match to TRBD2. J lost 7 bases, V lost 0 bases, and 9 bases had no gene match. From germline, CDR1 is MNHEY and CDR2 SVGAGI. CDR3 length: 16 residues.

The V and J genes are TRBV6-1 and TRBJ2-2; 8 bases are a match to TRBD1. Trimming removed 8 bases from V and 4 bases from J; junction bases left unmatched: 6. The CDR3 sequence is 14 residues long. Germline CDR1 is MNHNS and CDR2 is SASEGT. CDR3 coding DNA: TGTGCCAGCCGGGACAGGTCGTTCACCGGGGAGCTGTTTTTT. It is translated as CASRDRSFTGELFF.

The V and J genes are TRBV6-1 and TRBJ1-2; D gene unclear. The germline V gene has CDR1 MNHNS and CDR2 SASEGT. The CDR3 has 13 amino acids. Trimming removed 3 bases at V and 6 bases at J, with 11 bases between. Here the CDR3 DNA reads TGTGCCAGCAGTGAGATAGGGAATGATGGCTACACCTTC. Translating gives CASSEIGNDGYTF.

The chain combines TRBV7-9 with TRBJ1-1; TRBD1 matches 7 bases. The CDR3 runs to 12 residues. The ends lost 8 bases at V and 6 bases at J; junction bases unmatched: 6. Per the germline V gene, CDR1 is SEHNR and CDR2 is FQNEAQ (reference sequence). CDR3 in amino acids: CASGQARAEAFF. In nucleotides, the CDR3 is TGTGCCAGCGGACAGGCTAGGGCTGAAGCTTTCTTT.

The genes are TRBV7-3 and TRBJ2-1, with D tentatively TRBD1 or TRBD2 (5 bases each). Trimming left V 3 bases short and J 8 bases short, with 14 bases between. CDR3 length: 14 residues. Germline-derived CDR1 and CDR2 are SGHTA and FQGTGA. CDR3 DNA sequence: TGTGCCAGCAGCTTGACGGGACGCGGCGATGAGCAGTTCTTC. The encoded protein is CASSLTGRGDEQFF. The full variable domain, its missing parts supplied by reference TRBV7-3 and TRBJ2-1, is GAGVSQTPSNKVTEKGKYVELRCDPISGHTALYWYRQSLGQGPEFLIYFQGTGAADDSGLPNDRFFAVRPEGSVSTLKIQRTERGDSAVYLCASSLTGRGDEQFFGPGTRLTVL.